The subject of this entry is one T cell receptor (beta chain). Which antigen it targets is not known. No much larger clone is present one base from it, and per-base qualities are unavailable. The data stem from a study of Ad26.COV2.S vaccination and SARS-CoV-2 variants (dated by TCRdb to about 2021). Study-wide context: Donors in the vaccine arm were drawn from COV1001, a phase I-IIa trial of Ad26.COV2.S in healthy adults that was multicentre, randomized, double-blind and placebo-controlled. Sequencing of the TCRbeta repertoire served to evaluate the specificity and breadth of SARS-CoV-2-reactive T cell receptors following Ad26.COV2.S vaccination. Ad26.COV2.S was administered intramuscularly at 5 x 10^10 or 1 x 10^11 viral particles, either as a single shot or as two shots given 56 days apart. Investigators did not know the trial group allocation while performing experiments and assessing outcomes. Participants in the trial were split at random into five groups of five each, receiving low-dose or high-dose Ad26.COV2.S once or twice, or else placebo on both occasions. The TCR-sequenced set comprised approximately 32 samples: approximately 19 Ad26.COV2.S vaccine recipients, 5 placebo recipients and 8 SARS-CoV-2 convalescent individuals.

According to the study, the label for this sample's treatment or condition signals: around 19 received Ad26.COV2.S at low or high dose, single or two shots; roughly 5 received placebo; per-sample allocation not given. Repertoires of vaccine and placebo recipients were sequenced from samples collected on day 63 after the first injection. Cohort 1b enrolled 20 to 30 adults aged 18-55 years at a single site in Boston, USA, between 29 July and 7 August 2020. Ad26.COV2.S was a replication-incompetent adenovirus type 26 vector that expressed a prefusion-stabilized SARS-CoV-2 spike protein derived from the original Wuhan strain. The research as a whole found: Compared with placebo recipients, Ad26.COV2.S recipients showed higher spike-specific TCR breadth (P = 0.0014). Substantial breadth of spike-specific CD8+ and CD4+ T cell responses was reported after vaccination. The study was not powered to compare responses between vaccine doses or regimens. According to the authors, total T cell responses may have been underestimated by the TCR breadth and depth analyses. Non-spike TCR breadth was comparable between vaccine and placebo recipients, consistent with the vaccine containing only spike.

The immunoSEQ Assay was used to sequence TCRbeta CDR3 regions. After extraction, genomic DNA underwent amplification by bias-controlled multiplex PCR, followed by high-throughput sequencing. As for the authors' bioinformatics: To quantify the absolute abundance of each unique TCRbeta CDR3 region, sequences were collapsed and filtered. T cell fraction was estimated by normalization of TCRbeta template counts to usable DNA, with usable DNA being measured through amplification of reference genes present in all nucleated cells. Repertoire TCRs were annotated as SARS-CoV-2-specific by exact matching of V gene, CDR3 amino acid sequence and J gene to a known reactive TCR set. The reference SARS-CoV-2 TCR set was derived from MIRA and filtered for enrichment in COVID-19-positive ImmuneCODE repertoires, a step that removed public or cross-reactive TCRs. Drawing on the MIRA antigens, annotated TCRs were analysed further at the level of specific ORF or position within ORF. Breadth was defined as annotated unique rearrangements over total unique productive rearrangements; depth was the summed frequency of those rearrangements. Group comparisons of TCR breadth used two-sided Wilcoxon rank-sum tests. Sourced from immuneACCESS, this table was stored by TCRdb with only in-frame sequences that have V and J called. A share of the clones is absent; for the studies checked, an unresolved V gene accounts for under half, and the remainder has no known explanation. V and J calls and clone size are copied from that table; D and trimming were computed from the DNA. The table for this sample lists about 350,000 clones; approximately 90% of them were counted only once. The ten largest clones represent just under 5% of the sample.

CDR1 LNHDA and CDR2 SQIVND are derived from the germline V gene (reference sequence). Trimming at the junction amounts to 3 bases on V and 2 bases on J, and the germline ends lie 14 bases apart. The CDR3 contains 16 residues, cysteine and phenylalanine counted. This entry keeps only the CDR3 DNA: 48 bases, framed from base 1. The sequenced sample was peripheral blood, obtained in a trial of Ad26.COV2.S vaccine versus placebo. The receptor's source is a person aged 18-60 years who received the Ad26.COV2.S COVID-19 vaccine or a placebo. The sequence links TRBV19 to TRBJ2-1, and possibly TRBD1, on 5 matching bases. The nucleotide sequence is given as TGTGCCAGTAGTATTTCGATCGTGGGGCCCTACAATGAGCAGTTCTTC. Protein translation: CASSISIVGPYNEQFF.